Included here is one T cell receptor (beta chain) sequence, with context. This entry is derived from a study of blood T cell repertoires in COVID-19. In the study overall: Spain, Italy and the United States supplied samples that represented acute and convalescent COVID-19. The analysed material was cDNA or gDNA that came from T cells, B-cell-depleted T cells, or PBMCs.

Sequenced by immunoSEQ multiplex PCR; TCRdb stores in-frame clones only, minus some. Found here are approximately 340,000 clones, around 82% of them singletons; the top ten hold 2.5% to 3%. Trimming pared 6 bases from V and 2 bases from J, leaving 14 bases between. The CDR3 extends over 15 amino acids. Per the germline V gene, CDR1 is MNHEY and CDR2 is SVGAGI. The genes are TRBV6-5 and TRBJ1-5, with D perhaps TRBD1 (6 bases). This TCR derives from a man aged 25-40 years with active or convalescent COVID-19. Specimen: peripheral blood. DNA of the CDR3: TGTGCCAGCAGAGTCGGGACAAGGGGCAATCAGCCCCAGCATTTT. This encodes CASRVGTRGNQPQHF.